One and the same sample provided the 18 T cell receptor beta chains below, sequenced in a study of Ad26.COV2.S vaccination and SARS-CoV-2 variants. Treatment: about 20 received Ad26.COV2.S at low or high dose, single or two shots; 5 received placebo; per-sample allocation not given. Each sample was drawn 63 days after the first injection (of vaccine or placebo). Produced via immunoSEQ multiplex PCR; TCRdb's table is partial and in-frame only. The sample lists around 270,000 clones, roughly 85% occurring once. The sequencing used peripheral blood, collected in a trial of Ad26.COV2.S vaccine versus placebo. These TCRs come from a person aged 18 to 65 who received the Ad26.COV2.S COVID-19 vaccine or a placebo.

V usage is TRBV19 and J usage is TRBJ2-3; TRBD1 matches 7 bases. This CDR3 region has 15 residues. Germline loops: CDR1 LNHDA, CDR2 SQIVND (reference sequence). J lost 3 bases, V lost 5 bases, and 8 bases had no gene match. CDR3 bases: TGTGCCAGTAGTCCTTGGACAGGACCAACAGATACGCAGTATTTT. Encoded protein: CASSPWTGPTDTQYF.

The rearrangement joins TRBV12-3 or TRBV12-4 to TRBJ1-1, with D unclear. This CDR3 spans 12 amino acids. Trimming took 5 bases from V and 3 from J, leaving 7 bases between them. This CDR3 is CASSSWDTEAFF. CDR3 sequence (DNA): TGTGCCAGCAGTAGTTGGGACACTGAAGCTTTCTTT.

The CDR3 nucleotides read TGTGCCAGCGGGTGGACAGACCCCGGCACAGATACGCAGTATTTT. This codes for CASGWTDPGTDTQYF. The chain combines TRBV2 with TRBJ2-3; a weak D match, TRBD1 (6 bases). V was shortened by 8 bases and J by 1 base, with 16 bases between the two germline ends. The CDR3 is made up of 15 amino acids. Germline lookup yields CDR1 SNHLY and CDR2 FYNNEI.

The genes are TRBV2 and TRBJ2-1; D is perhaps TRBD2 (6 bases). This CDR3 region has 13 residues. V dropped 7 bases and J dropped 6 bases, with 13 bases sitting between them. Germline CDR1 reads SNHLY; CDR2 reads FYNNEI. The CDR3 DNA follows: TGTGCCAGCATTAGGTGGAGGGGCAATGAGCAGTTCTTC. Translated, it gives CASIRWRGNEQFF.

CDR3 nucleotide sequence: TGTGCCAGCAGCGCGCAGGGGTGGGATTCACCCCTCCACTTT. It translates to CASSAQGWDSPLHF. The J gene is TRBJ1-6, the V gene TRBV13, with a tentative D call TRBD1 (6 bases). V was clipped by 5 bases and J by 8 bases, with 13 bases between them. Germline V gives CDR1 PRHDT, CDR2 FYEKMQ (reference sequence). The CDR3 runs to 14 residues.

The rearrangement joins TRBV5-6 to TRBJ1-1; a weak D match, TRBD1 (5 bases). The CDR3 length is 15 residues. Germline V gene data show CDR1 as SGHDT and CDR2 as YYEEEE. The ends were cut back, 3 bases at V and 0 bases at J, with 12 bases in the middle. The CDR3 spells CASSSGGEMNTEAFF. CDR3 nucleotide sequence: TGTGCCAGCAGCTCCGGGGGAGAGATGAACACTGAAGCTTTCTTT. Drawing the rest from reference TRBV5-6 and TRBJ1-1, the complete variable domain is DAGVTQSPTHLIKTRGQQVTLRCSPKSGHDTVSWYQQALGQGPQFIFQYYEEEERQRGNFPDRFSGHQFPNYSSELNVNALLLGDSALYLCASSSGGEMNTEAFFGQGTRLTVV.

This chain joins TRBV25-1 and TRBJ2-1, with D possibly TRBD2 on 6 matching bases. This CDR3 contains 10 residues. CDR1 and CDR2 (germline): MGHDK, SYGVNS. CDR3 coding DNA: TGTGCGAGCGGGCAAAATGAGCAGTTCTTC. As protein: CASGQNEQFF.

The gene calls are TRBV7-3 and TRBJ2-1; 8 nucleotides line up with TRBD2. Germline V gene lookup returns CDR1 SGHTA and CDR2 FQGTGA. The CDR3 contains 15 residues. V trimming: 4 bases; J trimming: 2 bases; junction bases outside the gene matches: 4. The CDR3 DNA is TGTGCCAGCAGCTCACTAGCGGCCCCCTACAATGAGCAGTTCTTC. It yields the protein CASSSLAAPYNEQFF.

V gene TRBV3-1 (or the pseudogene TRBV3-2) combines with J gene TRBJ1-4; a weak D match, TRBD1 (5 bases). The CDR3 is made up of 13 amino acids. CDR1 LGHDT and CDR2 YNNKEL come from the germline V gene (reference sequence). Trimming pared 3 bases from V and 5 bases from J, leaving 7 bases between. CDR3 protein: CASSQGVNEKLFF. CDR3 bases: TGTGCCAGCAGCCAGGGGGTAAATGAAAAACTGTTTTTT.

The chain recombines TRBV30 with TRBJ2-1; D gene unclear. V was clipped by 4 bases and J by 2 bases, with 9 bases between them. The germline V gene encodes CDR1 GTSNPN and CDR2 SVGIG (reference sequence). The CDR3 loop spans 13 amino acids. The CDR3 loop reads CAWTGSTYNEQFF. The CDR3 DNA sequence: TGTGCCTGGACAGGATCCACCTACAATGAGCAGTTCTTC.

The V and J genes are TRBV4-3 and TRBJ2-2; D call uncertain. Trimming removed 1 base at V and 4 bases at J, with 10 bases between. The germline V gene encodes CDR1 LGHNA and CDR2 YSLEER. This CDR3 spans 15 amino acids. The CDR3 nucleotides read TGCGCCAGCAGCCAAGGAGCCAAGACCACCGGGGAGCTGTTTTTT. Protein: CASSQGAKTTGELFF.

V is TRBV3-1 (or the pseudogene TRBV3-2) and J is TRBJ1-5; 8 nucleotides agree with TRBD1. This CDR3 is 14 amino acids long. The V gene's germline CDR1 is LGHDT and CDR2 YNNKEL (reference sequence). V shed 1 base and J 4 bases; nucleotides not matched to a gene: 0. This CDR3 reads CASSQGTGNQPQHF. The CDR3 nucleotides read TGTGCCAGCAGCCAAGGGACAGGGAATCAGCCCCAGCATTTT.

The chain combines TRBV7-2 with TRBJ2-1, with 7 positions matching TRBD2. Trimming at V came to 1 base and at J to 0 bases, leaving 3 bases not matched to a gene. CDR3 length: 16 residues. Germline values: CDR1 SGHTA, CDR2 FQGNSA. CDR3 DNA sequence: TGTGCCAGCAGCTTAGTAGCGGGTAGCTCCTACAATGAGCAGTTCTTC. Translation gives CASSLVAGSSYNEQFF.

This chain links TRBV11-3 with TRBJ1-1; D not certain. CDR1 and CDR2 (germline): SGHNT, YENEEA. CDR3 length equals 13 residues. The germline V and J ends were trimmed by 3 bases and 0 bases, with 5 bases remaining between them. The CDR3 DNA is TGTGCCAGCAGCTTCGCCGTGAACACTGAAGCTTTCTTT. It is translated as CASSFAVNTEAFF.

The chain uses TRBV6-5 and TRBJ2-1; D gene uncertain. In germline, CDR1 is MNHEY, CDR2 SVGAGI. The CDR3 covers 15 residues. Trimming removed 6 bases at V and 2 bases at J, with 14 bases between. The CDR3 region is CASSRPQGAYNEQFF. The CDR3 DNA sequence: TGTGCCAGCAGCCGCCCTCAAGGCGCCTACAATGAGCAGTTCTTC.

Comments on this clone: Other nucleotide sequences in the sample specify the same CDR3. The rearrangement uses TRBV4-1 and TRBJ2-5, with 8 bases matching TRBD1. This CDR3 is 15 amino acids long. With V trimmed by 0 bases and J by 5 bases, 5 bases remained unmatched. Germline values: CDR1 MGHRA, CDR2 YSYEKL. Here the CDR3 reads CASSQEPGGKETQYF. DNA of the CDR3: TGCGCCAGCAGCCAAGAGCCAGGGGGCAAGGAGACCCAGTACTTC.

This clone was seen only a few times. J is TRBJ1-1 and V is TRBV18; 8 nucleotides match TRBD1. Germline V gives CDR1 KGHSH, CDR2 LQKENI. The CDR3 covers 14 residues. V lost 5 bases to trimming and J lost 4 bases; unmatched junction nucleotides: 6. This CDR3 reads CASSSDRGSTEAFF. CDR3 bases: TGTGCCAGCTCAAGCGACAGGGGATCCACTGAAGCTTTCTTT. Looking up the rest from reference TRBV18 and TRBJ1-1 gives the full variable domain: NAGVMQNPRHLVRRRGQEARLRCSPMKGHSHVYWYRQLPEEGLKFMVYLQKENIIDESGMPKERFSAEFPKEGPSILRIQQVVRGDSAAYFCASSSDRGSTEAFFGQGTRLTVV.

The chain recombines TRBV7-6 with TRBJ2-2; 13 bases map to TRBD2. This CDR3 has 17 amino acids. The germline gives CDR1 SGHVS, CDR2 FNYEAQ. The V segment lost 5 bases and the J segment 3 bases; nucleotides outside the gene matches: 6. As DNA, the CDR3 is TGTGCCAGCAGCCCCGGACTAGCGGGAGCTTACACCGGGGAGCTGTTTTTT. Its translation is CASSPGLAGAYTGELFF.